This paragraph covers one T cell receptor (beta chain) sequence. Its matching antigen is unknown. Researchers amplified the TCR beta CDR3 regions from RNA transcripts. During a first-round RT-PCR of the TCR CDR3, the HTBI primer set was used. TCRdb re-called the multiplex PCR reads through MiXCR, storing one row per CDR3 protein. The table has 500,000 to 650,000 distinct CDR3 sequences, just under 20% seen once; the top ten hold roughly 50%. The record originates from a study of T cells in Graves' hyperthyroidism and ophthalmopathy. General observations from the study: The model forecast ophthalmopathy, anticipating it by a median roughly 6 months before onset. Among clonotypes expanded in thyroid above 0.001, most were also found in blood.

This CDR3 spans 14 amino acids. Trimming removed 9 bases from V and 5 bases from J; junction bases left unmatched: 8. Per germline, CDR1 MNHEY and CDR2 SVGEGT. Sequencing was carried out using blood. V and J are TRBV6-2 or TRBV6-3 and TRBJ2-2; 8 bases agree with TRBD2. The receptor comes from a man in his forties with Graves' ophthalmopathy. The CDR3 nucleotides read TGTGCCAGTCGCGGGACTAGTCGGACCGGGGAGCTGTTTTTT. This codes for CASRGTSRTGELFF.